Listed below are T cell receptor beta chains from one sample, sequenced in a study of blood T cell repertoires in COVID-19. Here immunoSEQ multiplex PCR was the method, and the copy in TCRdb shows in-frame clones only, minus some. Of 100,000 or so clones detected, about 89% appear once; the ten largest clones hold more than 0.85%. What was sequenced was peripheral blood. The source is a man aged 55 to 70 with acute or convalescent COVID-19. The CDR3 runs from the conserved cysteine through the conserved F or W. The order of the fields is D gene, J gene, clone size, V gene, CDR3 protein, CDR3 DNA. D genes are given only for firm matches. Clone size is given for some rows only: seen once, a few or many times, or a class if the clone is expanded.

.,TRBJ2-3,once,TRBV29-1,CSVFLQFTDTQYF,TGCAGCGTCTTCCTACAGTTTACAGATACGCAGTATTTT
.,TRBJ1-1,.,TRBV19,CASRSLMGEGAFF,TGTGCCAGTAGATCCCTCATGGGGGAGGGAGCTTTCTTT
TRBD1,TRBJ2-3,.,TRBV19,CASSIVPRTGADTQYF,TGTGCCAGTAGTATAGTCCCCCGGACAGGGGCAGATACGCAGTATTTT
TRBD2,TRBJ2-7,.,TRBV28,CASSFGLAGDQIYEQYF,TGTGCCAGCAGTTTTGGACTAGCGGGAGACCAGATTTACGAGCAGTACTTC
TRBD1,TRBJ1-4,.,TRBV28,CASSPPPTGTGLGELFF,TGTGCCAGCAGTCCCCCCCCCACCGGGACAGGGCTGGGAGAACTGTTTTTT
.,TRBJ1-1,.,TRBV19,CASRRGPGMNTEAFF,TGTGCCAGTAGACGCGGACCGGGAATGAACACTGAAGCTTTCTTT
.,TRBJ1-2,.,TRBV6-5,CASKPPGDLYGYTF,TGTGCCAGCAAACCCCCAGGGGACCTTTATGGCTACACCTTC
TRBD1,TRBJ1-5,.,TRBV24-1,CATSDRRGPREERNQPQHF,TGTGCCACCAGTGACCGCAGGGGGCCAAGGGAGGAAAGGAATCAGCCCCAGCATTTT
.,TRBJ1-1,.,TRBV18,CASSGPGDEAFF,TGTGCCAGCTCCGGACCAGGGGATGAAGCTTTCTTT
.,TRBJ1-1,.,TRBV7-2,CASSFRGTDTEAFF,TGTGCCAGCAGCTTCAGGGGAACGGACACTGAAGCTTTCTTT
TRBD2,TRBJ2-1,few,TRBV24-1,CATSDSSGSVNEQFF,TGTGCCACCAGTGACTCTAGCGGCTCCGTCAATGAGCAGTTCTTC
.,TRBJ1-4,.,TRBV7-8,CASSLGSTTNEKLFF,TGTGCCAGCAGCTTAGGCAGTACAACTAATGAAAAACTGTTTTTT
.,TRBJ1-2,.,TRBV3-1/TRBV3-2,CASRPFLGTLLNYGYTF,TGTGCCAGCAGGCCCTTTTTAGGGACACTCCTTAACTATGGCTACACCTTC
.,TRBJ2-2,.,TRBV7-9,CASSLQGTGELFF,TGTGCCAGCAGCTTACAGGGCACCGGGGAGCTGTTTTTT
TRBD2,TRBJ2-1,.,TRBV13,CASSLYRLAGDDEQFF,TGTGCCAGCAGCTTGTATCGACTAGCGGGAGATGATGAGCAGTTCTTC
.,TRBJ2-5,.,TRBV5-1,CASSLGQNQETQYF,TGCGCCAGCAGCTTGGGGCAGAACCAAGAGACCCAGTACTTC
TRBD1,TRBJ1-1,.,TRBV6-5,CASSYQGTGDTEAFF,TGTGCCAGCAGTTACCAGGGGACAGGAGACACTGAAGCTTTCTTT
TRBD1,TRBJ1-5,.,TRBV6-5,CASYRGRSNQPQHF,TGTGCCAGTTACAGGGGGCGAAGCAATCAGCCCCAGCATTTT
.,TRBJ2-4,.,TRBV7-8,CASSLDRPGFGAKNIQYF,TGTGCCAGCAGCTTAGATAGGCCAGGGTTTGGGGCCAAAAACATTCAGTACTTC
TRBD1,TRBJ2-7,once,TRBV5-1,CASSLTGQGAGEQYF,TGCGCCAGCAGCTTGACGGGACAGGGGGCGGGCGAGCAGTACTTC
.,TRBJ2-1,.,TRBV18,CASSLKGRYNEQFF,TGTGCCAGCTCACTCAAAGGGAGATACAATGAGCAGTTCTTC
TRBD1,TRBJ1-5,.,TRBV19,CASSPWTGGASNQPQHF,TGTGCCAGTAGTCCCTGGACAGGGGGGGCTAGCAATCAGCCCCAGCATTTT
.,TRBJ2-1,.,TRBV12-3/TRBV12-4,CASSSLANEQFF,TGTGCCAGCAGTTCCCTAGCGAATGAGCAGTTCTTC
TRBD1,TRBJ1-3,.,TRBV4-1,CASSRTGRNTIYF,TGCGCCAGCAGCCGGACAGGGCGGAACACCATATATTTT
TRBD1,TRBJ2-1,.,TRBV10-3,CAISSYDRGSYNEQFF,TGTGCCATCAGTTCTTACGACAGGGGGTCCTACAATGAGCAGTTCTTC